The 29 T cell receptor beta chains listed next were all sequenced from one sample in a study of shared clonotypes between healthy human individuals. The repertoire was sequenced with immunoSEQ multiplex PCR; TCRdb's copy has only in-frame clones and lacks some. The table includes roughly 1,000,000 clones, approximately 80% detected once. The sample comprised memory CD4+ T cells from PBMCs. Subset denoted: CD45RA-negative fraction. These receptors all come from a man between 18 and 35 years old in good health. Some clones in this sample may be carry-over from other donors' samples.

The chain links TRBV6-5 to TRBJ1-5; D gene unclear. V was shortened by 5 bases and J by 6 bases, with 11 bases between the two germline ends. Germline V CDR1 and CDR2: MNHEY, SVGAGI. CDR3 length equals 13 residues. CDR3 sequence reads: CASSTQPGQPQHF. Written as DNA, the CDR3 is TGTGCCAGCAGTACGCAGCCTGGTCAGCCCCAGCATTTT.

The chain combines TRBV10-3 with TRBJ2-7, with no clear D. The CDR3 covers 11 residues. V was shortened by 3 bases and J by 6 bases, with 6 bases between the two germline ends. Germline lookup yields CDR1 ENHRY and CDR2 SYGVKD. For the CDR3, the DNA is TGTGCCATCAGTGACTGGGGCGAGCAGTACTTC. This gives the protein CAISDWGEQYF.

The rearrangement joins TRBV7-9 to TRBJ1-1, with 12 nucleotides matching TRBD1. The CDR3 spans 15 residues. Per the germline V gene, CDR1 is SEHNR and CDR2 is FQNEAQ (reference sequence). With V trimmed by 2 bases and J by 5 bases, 3 bases remained unmatched. The CDR3 bases are TGTGCCAGCAGCTTAAGGGGACAGGGGGCGACTGAAGCTTTCTTT. It is translated as CASSLRGQGATEAFF.

This sequence joins TRBV28 and TRBJ1-2; D is possibly TRBD1 (5 bases). The CDR3 totals 11 residues. Germline CDR1 is MDHEN and CDR2 is SYDVKM. The germline V and J ends were trimmed by 7 bases and 4 bases, with 7 bases remaining between them. The CDR3 sequence: CASKGTYGYTF. In DNA, the CDR3 is TGTGCCAGCAAAGGGACCTATGGCTACACCTTC.

The chain couples TRBV29-1 to TRBJ2-7; 8 bases align to TRBD2. J was trimmed by 5 bases and V by 1 base; bases with no gene match: 10. The CDR3 is 15 amino acids. Germline CDR1 reads SQVTM; CDR2 reads ANQGSEA. The CDR3 region is CSVEGTSGARDEQYF. CDR3 coding DNA: TGCAGCGTTGAAGGTACTAGCGGAGCCCGCGACGAGCAGTACTTC.

V and J are TRBV6-6 and TRBJ1-1; weak D call: TRBD1 (5 bases). Germline-derived CDR1 and CDR2 are MNHNY and SVGAGI (reference sequence). This CDR3 is 13 amino acids long. Here the CDR3 reads CATDPGLNTEAFF. The CDR3 DNA reads as TGTGCGACTGATCCGGGGCTGAACACTGAAGCTTTCTTT.

This sequence joins TRBV2 and TRBJ2-7; 12 bases fit TRBD2. V shed 6 bases, J shed 2 bases, and the junction held 11 bases outside the gene matches. Germline V gene sequence: CDR1 SNHLY, CDR2 FYNNEI. The CDR3 runs 17 residues. The CDR3 DNA is TGTGCCAGCAGGCCCCTCCGACTAGCGGGAGAAGCCTACGAGCAGTACTTC. As protein: CASRPLRLAGEAYEQYF.

The genes are TRBV4-2 and TRBJ2-7; 8 bases map to TRBD2. Germline V CDR1 and CDR2: LGHNA, YNFKEQ. After removal of 1 base from V and 10 bases from J, the junction contained 15 bases not matched to a gene. This CDR3 is 16 amino acids long. CDR3 amino acids: CASSQVGREGSLPQYF. DNA for the CDR3: TGTGCCAGCAGCCAAGTCGGGAGGGAGGGCTCACTCCCACAGTACTTC.

V is TRBV5-4 and J is TRBJ2-6; 8 bases map to TRBD1. CDR3 length equals 18 residues. CDR1 and CDR2 (germline): SGHNT, YYREEE (reference sequence). With 4 bases clipped from V and 0 bases from J, the junction kept 9 bases outside the gene matches. The CDR3 is CASSPTGQGSSGANVLTF. The DNA of the CDR3 is TGTGCCAGCAGCCCCACCGGACAGGGAAGCTCTGGGGCCAACGTCCTGACTTTC.

The CDR3 spells CASSLGGMVNEQFF. CDR3 DNA: TGTGCCAGCAGCTTAGGCGGGATGGTCAATGAGCAGTTCTTC. The chain combines TRBV7-3 with TRBJ2-1; possible D gene TRBD2, 6 bases. The CDR3 covers 14 residues. Looked up from germline, CDR1 is SGHTA and CDR2 is FQGTGA. V gave up 2 bases and J gave up 6 bases, with 11 bases separating them.

V usage is TRBV30 and J usage is TRBJ2-2, with D possibly being TRBD2 (6 bases). The CDR3 spans 14 residues. The V end lost 4 bases, the J end lost 1 base, and 10 bases lay between the germline ends. Germline lookup yields CDR1 GTSNPN and CDR2 SVGIG (reference sequence). CDR3 loop: CAWTGLMNTGELFF. CDR3 nucleotides: TGTGCCTGGACGGGACTTATGAACACCGGGGAGCTGTTTTTT.

This clone has a handful of counts. The chain recombines TRBV5-1 with TRBJ2-2; 13 nucleotides line up with TRBD2. CDR3 size: 18 residues. Losses at the gene ends were 0 bases for V and 7 bases for J; bases not matched to a gene: 9. Germline assignment: CDR1 SGHRS and CDR2 YFSETQ. CDR3 sequence reads: CASSLAPTSGRAGGELFF. The CDR3 DNA reads as TGCGCCAGCAGCTTGGCCCCTACTAGCGGGAGGGCCGGCGGGGAGCTGTTTTTT.

This clone was seen only a few times. J is TRBJ1-1 and V is TRBV30; possible D gene TRBD1, 5 bases. Trimming took off 4 bases at V and 8 bases at J, with 11 bases between the two ends. CDR3 size: 11 residues. CDR1 is GTSNPN, CDR2 SVGIG, per germline (reference sequence). CDR3 region: CAWTGRGEAFF. CDR3 in DNA: TGTGCCTGGACCGGACGGGGCGAAGCTTTCTTT.

The V call is TRBV5-1, the J call TRBJ2-3, with 10 nucleotides matching TRBD2. CDR3 length equals 17 residues. V lost 5 bases and J lost 3; bases outside the gene matches: 12. Germline CDR1 is SGHRS and CDR2 is YFSETQ. The DNA of the CDR3 is TGCGCCAGCAGTCCCCAACCACTAGCGGGATGGACAGATACGCAGTATTTT. This encodes CASSPQPLAGWTDTQYF.

The V gene is TRBV18, the J gene TRBJ2-7; 11 nucleotides match TRBD2. The V and J ends lost 3 bases and 1 base, in that order; junction bases with no gene match: 8. The CDR3 is 17 amino acids. Germline CDR1 and CDR2: KGHSH and LQKENI. The CDR3 DNA reads TGTGCCAGCTCACCCCGTCCCGGGACTAGCGGATCCTACGAGCAGTACTTC. Amino acids: CASSPRPGTSGSYEQYF.

The chain employs TRBV4-1 and TRBJ2-3; 9 bases are a match to TRBD2. The CDR3 covers 16 residues. Germline V gene data show CDR1 as MGHRA and CDR2 as YSYEKL. The trim removed 4 bases at V and 0 bases at J, leaving 5 bases unmatched. This chain's CDR3 is CASSRAGTSSTDTQYF. The CDR3, as DNA: TGCGCCAGCAGCCGGGCCGGGACTAGCAGCACAGATACGCAGTATTTT.

This rearrangement joins TRBV5-1 to TRBJ2-2; 9 bases are a match to TRBD1. J lost 6 bases, V lost 1 base, and 4 bases had no gene match. The CDR3 spans 15 residues. Germline V gene sequence: CDR1 SGHRS, CDR2 YFSETQ. CDR3 nucleotides: TGCGCCAGCAGCTTGTTAACAGGGGGCCCCGGGGAGCTGTTTTTT. Protein: CASSLLTGGPGELFF.

This chain uses TRBV30 with TRBJ1-1; D is possibly TRBD1 (5 bases). Trimming took 3 bases from V and 0 from J, leaving 14 bases between them. CDR3 length: 15 residues. CDR1 is GTSNPN, CDR2 SVGIG, per germline (reference sequence). CDR3 region: CAWRAPDSVNTEAFF. The CDR3 DNA reads as TGTGCCTGGAGGGCCCCTGACAGTGTGAACACTGAAGCTTTCTTT. Full variable domain (rest looked up from reference TRBV30 and TRBJ1-1): SQTIHQWPATLVQPVGSPLSLECTVEGTSNPNLYWYRQAAGRGLQLLFYSVGIGQISSEVPQNLSASRPQDRQFILSSKKLLLSDSGFYLCAWRAPDSVNTEAFFGQGTRLTVV.

The chain couples TRBV28 to TRBJ2-2; 7 bases line up with TRBD1. This CDR3 is 17 amino acids long. Unmatched junction bases numbered 14, after V lost 3 bases and J lost 7 bases. Looked up from germline, CDR1 is MDHEN and CDR2 is SYDVKM. The CDR3 spells CASSFVSKQGKGGELFF. Here the CDR3 DNA reads TGTGCCAGCAGTTTCGTGTCCAAACAGGGGAAGGGCGGGGAGCTGTTTTTT.

V usage is TRBV5-1 and J usage is TRBJ2-5; D unclear. V was pared by 4 bases and J by 5 bases, with 15 bases between. There are 14 residues in the CDR3. Germline lookup yields CDR1 SGHRS and CDR2 YFSETQ. CDR3 amino acids: CASSQNPLGETQYF. The CDR3 nucleotides read TGCGCCAGCAGCCAAAACCCGCTGGGCGAGACCCAGTACTTC.

J is TRBJ2-1 and V is TRBV5-6; TRBD2 aligns across 11 bases. CDR3 length equals 17 residues. CDR1 is SGHDT and CDR2 is YYEEEE in the germline V gene. V shed 5 bases and J 6 bases; nucleotides not matched to a gene: 13. The CDR3 bases are TGTGCCAGCAGTTTAGCGGGAGGGCCCCGGAGAGGCAATGAGCAGTTCTTC. The encoded protein is CASSLAGGPRRGNEQFF. The complete variable domain, with remaining parts taken from reference TRBV5-6 and TRBJ2-1, reads DAGVTQSPTHLIKTRGQQVTLRCSPKSGHDTVSWYQQALGQGPQFIFQYYEEEERQRGNFPDRFSGHQFPNYSSELNVNALLLGDSALYLCASSLAGGPRRGNEQFFGPGTRLTVL.

The gene calls are TRBV7-2 and TRBJ2-2, with 14 bases identical to TRBD2. The germline CDR1 and CDR2 sequences are SGHTA and FQGNSA. V shed 3 bases, J shed 5 bases, and the junction held 5 bases outside the gene matches. The CDR3 sequence is 17 residues long. The CDR3 loop is CASSFAGTSGSTGELFF. For the CDR3, the DNA is TGTGCCAGCAGCTTCGCCGGGACTAGCGGGAGTACCGGGGAGCTGTTTTTT.

This clone was counted many times. The CDR3 nucleotides are TGCAGTGCAAATTTAGGAGGTACGCAGTATTTT. It is translated as CSANLGGTQYF. V gene TRBV20-1 combines with J gene TRBJ2-3; a possible D gene is TRBD2 (5 bases). The germline gives CDR1 DFQATT, CDR2 SNEGSKA (reference sequence). The CDR3 loop spans 11 amino acids. Trimming removed 6 bases from V and 8 bases from J, with 12 bases in between.

V usage is TRBV4-2 and J usage is TRBJ2-3, with a weak D call TRBD2 (5 bases). V was trimmed by 3 bases and J by 4 bases, leaving 11 bases between them. Germline assignment: CDR1 LGHNA and CDR2 YNFKEQ. This CDR3 spans 14 amino acids. DNA of the CDR3: TGTGCCAGCAGCCAGGTTGGAGGCGCAGATACGCAGTATTTT. It specifies CASSQVGGADTQYF.

The V and J genes are TRBV27 and TRBJ2-4; D unresolved. V lost 5 bases to trimming and J lost 6 bases, with 17 bases between them. CDR1 is MNHEY and CDR2 is SMNVEV in the germline V gene (reference sequence). This CDR3 comprises 15 residues. The CDR3 DNA reads as TGTGCCAGCAGTCCCCAGGCCAGCGCTAGAAACATTCAGTACTTC. Protein sequence: CASSPQASARNIQYF.

This sequence joins TRBV19 and TRBJ1-4, with D tentatively TRBD1 (5 bases). Germline CDR1 reads LNHDA; CDR2 reads SQIVND (reference sequence). The length of the CDR3 is 14 residues. Trimming left V 7 bases short and J 3 bases short, with 12 bases between. CDR3 residues: CASKSRQPNEKLFF. The CDR3 DNA reads as TGTGCCAGTAAAAGCCGACAGCCTAATGAAAAACTGTTTTTT.

V is TRBV7-2 and J is TRBJ1-2; D is unresolved. The CDR3 spans 15 residues. The ends were cut back, 7 bases at V and 0 bases at J, with 15 bases in the middle. Germline V CDR1 and CDR2: SGHTA, FQGNSA. CDR3 sequence reads: CASTHRSVSNYGYTF. CDR3 coding DNA: TGTGCCAGCACCCACCGATCTGTATCTAACTATGGCTACACCTTC.

The rearrangement links TRBV6-1 to TRBJ2-1; 9 nucleotides align to TRBD2. The CDR3 loop spans 15 amino acids. CDR1 is MNHNS and CDR2 is SASEGT in the germline V gene. J was trimmed by 0 bases and V by 4 bases; bases with no gene match: 1. The CDR3 coding sequence is TGTGCCAGCAGTGTTAGCGGGAGCTCCTACAATGAGCAGTTCTTC. Protein product: CASSVSGSSYNEQFF.

The chain joins TRBV5-1 to TRBJ1-2; D gene uncertain. Germline V CDR1 and CDR2: SGHRS, YFSETQ. This CDR3 is built from 13 residues. With 1 base removed from V and 5 bases from J, the gap between germline ends came to 9 bases. The CDR3 DNA reads TGCGCCAGCAGCTTGAGGACGGCGTATGGCTACACCTTC. Its translation: CASSLRTAYGYTF.